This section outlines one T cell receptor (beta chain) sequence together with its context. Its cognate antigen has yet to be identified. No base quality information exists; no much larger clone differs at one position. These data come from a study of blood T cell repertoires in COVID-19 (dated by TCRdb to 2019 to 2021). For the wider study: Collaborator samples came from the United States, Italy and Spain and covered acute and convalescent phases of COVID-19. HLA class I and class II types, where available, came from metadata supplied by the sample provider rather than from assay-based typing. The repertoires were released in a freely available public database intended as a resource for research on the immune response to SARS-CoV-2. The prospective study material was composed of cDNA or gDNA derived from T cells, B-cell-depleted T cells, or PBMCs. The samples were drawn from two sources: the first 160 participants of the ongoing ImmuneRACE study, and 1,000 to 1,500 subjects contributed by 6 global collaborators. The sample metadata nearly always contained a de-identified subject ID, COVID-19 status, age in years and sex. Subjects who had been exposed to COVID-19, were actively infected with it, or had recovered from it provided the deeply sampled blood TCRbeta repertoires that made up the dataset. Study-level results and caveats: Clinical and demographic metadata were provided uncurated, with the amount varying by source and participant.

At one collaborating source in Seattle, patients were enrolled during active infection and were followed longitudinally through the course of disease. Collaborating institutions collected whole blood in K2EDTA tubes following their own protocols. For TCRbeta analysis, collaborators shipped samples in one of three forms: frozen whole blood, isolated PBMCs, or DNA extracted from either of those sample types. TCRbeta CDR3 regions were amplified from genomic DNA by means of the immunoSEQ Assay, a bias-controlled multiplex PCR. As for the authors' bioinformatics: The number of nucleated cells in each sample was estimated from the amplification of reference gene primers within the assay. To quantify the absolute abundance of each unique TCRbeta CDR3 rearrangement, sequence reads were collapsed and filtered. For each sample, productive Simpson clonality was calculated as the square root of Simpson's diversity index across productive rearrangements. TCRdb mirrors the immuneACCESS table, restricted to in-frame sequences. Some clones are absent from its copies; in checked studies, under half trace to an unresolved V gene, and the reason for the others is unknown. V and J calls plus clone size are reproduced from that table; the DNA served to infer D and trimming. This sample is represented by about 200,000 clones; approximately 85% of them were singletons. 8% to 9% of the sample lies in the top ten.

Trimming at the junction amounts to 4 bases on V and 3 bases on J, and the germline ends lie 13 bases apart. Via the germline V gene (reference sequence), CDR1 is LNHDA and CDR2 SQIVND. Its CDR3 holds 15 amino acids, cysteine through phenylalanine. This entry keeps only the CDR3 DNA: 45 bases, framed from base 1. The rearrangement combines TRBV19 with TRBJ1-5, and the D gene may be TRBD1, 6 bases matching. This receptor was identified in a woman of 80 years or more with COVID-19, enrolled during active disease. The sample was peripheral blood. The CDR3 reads CASSKGVGINQPQHF. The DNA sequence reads TGTGCCAGTAGTAAGGGGGTCGGGATCAATCAGCCCCAGCATTTT.